The present entry profiles one T cell receptor beta chain with its context. The record originates from a study of blood T cell repertoires in COVID-19. Study-level information: Collection of acute and convalescent COVID-19 samples took place in the United States, Italy and Spain. T cells, B-cell-depleted T cells, or PBMCs supplied cDNA or gDNA.

Only in-frame clones appear in the TCRdb table, and some are missing; sequencing was by immunoSEQ multiplex PCR. The table records 65,000 to 95,000 clones, approximately 86% of them present only once. Germline trimming cut 5 bases from V and 2 bases from J; bases unmatched to any gene: 5. The CDR3 length is 15 residues. Germline CDR1 is SGHTA and CDR2 is FQGNSA. The sample consisted of peripheral blood. This clonotype was sampled from an older man with active or convalescent COVID-19. This chain connects TRBV7-2 to TRBJ1-3; 8 positions agree with TRBD1. The CDR3 DNA reads as TGTGCCAGCAGCCCCGGGACAGGCGCTGGAAACACCATATATTTT. Amino acid sequence: CASSPGTGAGNTIYF.